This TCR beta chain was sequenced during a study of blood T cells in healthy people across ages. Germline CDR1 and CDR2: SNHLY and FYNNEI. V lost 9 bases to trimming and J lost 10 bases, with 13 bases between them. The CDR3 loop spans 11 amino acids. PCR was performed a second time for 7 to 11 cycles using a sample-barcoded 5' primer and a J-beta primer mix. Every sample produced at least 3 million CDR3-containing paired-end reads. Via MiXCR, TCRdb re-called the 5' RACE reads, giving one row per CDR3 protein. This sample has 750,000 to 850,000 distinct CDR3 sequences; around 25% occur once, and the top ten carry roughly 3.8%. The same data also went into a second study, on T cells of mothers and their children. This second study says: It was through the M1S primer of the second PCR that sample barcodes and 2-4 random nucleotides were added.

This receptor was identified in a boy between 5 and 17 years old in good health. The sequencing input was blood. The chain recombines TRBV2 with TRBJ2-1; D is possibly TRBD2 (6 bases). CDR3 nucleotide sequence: TGTGCCAGTCGCAGGGCGGGGGAGCAGTTCTTC. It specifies CASRRAGEQFF. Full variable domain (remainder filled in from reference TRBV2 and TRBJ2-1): EPEVTQTPSHQVTQMGQEVILRCVPISNHLYFYWYRQILGQKVEFLVSFYNNEISEKSEIFDDQFSVERPDGSNFTLKIRSTKLEDSAMYFCASRRAGEQFFGPGTRLTVL.